This TCR beta chain was observed in a study of shared clonotypes between healthy human individuals. Study results and caveats: When compared with the clonotypes that were shared by all four sorted-subset donors, the non-shared clonotypes turned out to have lower generation probabilities.

A word on this clone: Its antigen remains unknown.

The assay was immunoSEQ multiplex PCR, and TCRdb's table has in-frame clones only and misses some. The repertoire holds roughly 2 million clones, with approximately 95% as singletons. CD8 cells classed as naive were CD45RO-negative and positively selected for CCR7, excluding terminally differentiated effector memory CD45RA+ cells. The sample was naive CD8+ T cells sorted from blood. The receptor comes from a young man in good health.

CDR3 amino acids: CASSLWREDEQFF. CDR3 sequence (DNA): TGCGCCAGCAGCTTATGGCGGGAGGATGAGCAGTTCTTC. The genes are TRBV5-1 and TRBJ2-1; TRBD2 matches at 8 bases. Germline V gene data show CDR1 as SGHRS and CDR2 as YFSETQ. The CDR3 spans 13 residues. After removal of 2 bases from V and 8 bases from J, the junction contained 3 bases not matched to a gene.